The 32 T cell receptor beta chains below were found in one sample sequenced in a study of cytotoxic CD8 clonotypes in ibrutinib-treated CLL. The data were produced by immunoSEQ multiplex PCR, yet TCRdb's version contains in-frame clones alone and is incomplete. Among fewer than 300,000 clones listed, roughly 76% were seen once. This specimen consisted of PBMCs, obtained at disease progression, from a patient treated with ibrutinib. All receptors derive from a human donor with chronic lymphocytic leukemia.

This chain joins TRBV28 and TRBJ2-1; 7 nucleotides match TRBD1. Unmatched junction bases numbered 5, after V lost 6 bases and J lost 6 bases. CDR1 MDHEN and CDR2 SYDVKM come from the germline V gene. CDR3 length: 13 amino acids. The CDR3 DNA reads as TGTGCCAGCAGCACAGGGGCCGTCAATGAGCAGTTCTTC. It encodes CASSTGAVNEQFF.

This chain connects TRBV29-1 to TRBJ1-2; weak D call: TRBD1 (5 bases). Germline V gives CDR1 SQVTM, CDR2 ANQGSEA. Trimming pared 7 bases from V and 4 bases from J, leaving 16 bases between. CDR3 length: 13 amino acids. Here the CDR3 reads CSGNVGPGYGYTF. The CDR3 DNA reads as TGCAGCGGCAATGTGGGGCCTGGCTATGGCTACACCTTC.

The chain has TRBV5-4 and TRBJ1-1; D unclear. The length of the CDR3 is 14 residues. CDR1 is SGHNT and CDR2 is YYREEE in the germline V gene (reference sequence). The ends were cut back, 0 bases at V and 6 bases at J, with 12 bases in the middle. CDR3 loop: CASSLVGVRAEAFF. The DNA for the CDR3 is TGTGCCAGCAGCTTGGTCGGGGTTAGGGCTGAAGCTTTCTTT.

Only a few counts were recorded for this clone. The J gene is TRBJ2-2, the V gene TRBV15; 11 nucleotides align to TRBD1. Germline CDR1 is LNHNV and CDR2 is YYDKDF (reference sequence). The CDR3 loop spans 16 amino acids. J gave up 6 bases and V 3 bases, and 6 bases lay outside the gene matches. The CDR3 sequence: CATSRTGTGGPGELFF. The CDR3 DNA follows: TGTGCCACCAGCAGGACCGGGACAGGGGGACCCGGGGAGCTGTTTTTT.

The chain combines TRBV9 with TRBJ2-1; 11 bases agree with TRBD2. The CDR3 totals 16 residues. Germline V gives CDR1 SGDLS, CDR2 YYNGEE. The junction had 10 bases not matched to a gene; V was cut back by 4 bases and J by 7 bases. The DNA of the CDR3 is TGTGCCAGCAGCACCTTAGCGGGAGGGCCGGATAATGAGCAGTTCTTC. Its protein product is CASSTLAGGPDNEQFF.

This clone has a handful of counts. The chain recombines TRBV6-6 with TRBJ2-7; D may be TRBD1 (6 bases). V lost 3 bases, J lost 1 base, and 10 bases lay in between. The CDR3 is 14 amino acids. The germline gives CDR1 MNHNY, CDR2 SVGAGI (reference sequence). The CDR3 DNA follows: TGTGCCAGCAGTTATAGGGACACATCCTACGAGCAGTACTTC. This gives the protein CASSYRDTSYEQYF.

J is TRBJ2-5 and V is TRBV11-2; D tentatively fits TRBD1 or TRBD2 (6 bases each). The CDR3 loop spans 15 amino acids. Trimming shortened V by 4 bases and J by 7 bases, and 19 bases separated the two germline ends. CDR1 is SGHAT and CDR2 is FQNNGV in the germline V gene. In DNA form, the CDR3 reads TGTGCCAGCAGCTCCGCCGGGACACGGGGAGGGACCCAGTACTTC. Protein sequence: CASSSAGTRGGTQYF. The whole variable domain, remainder taken from reference TRBV11-2 and TRBJ2-5, is EAGVAQSPRYKIIEKRQSVAFWCNPISGHATLYWYQQILGQGPKLLIQFQNNGVVDDSQLPKDRFSAERLKGVDSTLKIQPAKLEDSAVYLCASSSAGTRGGTQYFGPGTRLLVL.

This chain uses TRBV25-1 with TRBJ2-1, with a weak D call TRBD2 (5 bases). Trimming cost V 2 bases and J 4 bases, with 12 bases left between them. CDR1 is MGHDK and CDR2 is SYGVNS in the germline V gene. CDR3 length: 15 amino acids. The DNA of the CDR3 is TGTGCCAGCAGTGAAAGGGCCACTAGTTACAATGAGCAGTTCTTC. Amino acids: CASSERATSYNEQFF. Full variable domain (outside the CDR3, taken from reference TRBV25-1 and TRBJ2-1): EADIYQTPRYLVIGTGKKITLECSQTMGHDKMYWYQQDPGMELHLIHYSYGVNSTEKGDLSSESTVSRIRTEHFPLTLESARPSHTSQYLCASSERATSYNEQFFGPGTRLTVL.

This chain uses TRBV9 with TRBJ2-1; TRBD1 matches 11 bases. CDR3 length: 15 amino acids. Trimming took 5 bases from V and 7 from J; bases not matched to a gene: 8. Germline CDR1 reads SGDLS; CDR2 reads YYNGEE. The CDR3 region has the DNA TGTGCCAGCAGTCCCGGACAGGGGGCGGGTAATGAGCAGTTCTTC. Its translation is CASSPGQGAGNEQFF.

This clone was recorded only once. V gene TRBV5-8 combines with J gene TRBJ2-5; D unresolved. The CDR3 sequence is 12 residues long. V was clipped by 4 bases and J by 5 bases, with 9 bases between them. Germline values: CDR1 SGHTS, CDR2 YDEGEE. The CDR3 DNA sequence: TGTGCCAGCAGCCCGGAACTTGAGACCCAGTACTTC. Translating gives CASSPELETQYF.

Here the CDR3 reads CASSPPVGTATSGRAPPDTQYF. CDR3 nucleotides: TGTGCCAGCTCACCACCGGTGGGGACAGCGACTAGCGGGAGGGCCCCCCCAGATACGCAGTATTTT. The chain joins TRBV18 to TRBJ2-3, with 14 bases fitting TRBD2. Germline-derived CDR1 and CDR2 are KGHSH and LQKENI. V shed 0 bases, J shed 4 bases, and the junction held 18 bases outside the gene matches. This CDR3 has 22 residues.

The rearrangement joins TRBV7-9 to TRBJ2-3, with D possibly being TRBD1 or TRBD2 (5 bases each). The V end lost 5 bases, the J end lost 6 bases, and 18 bases lay between the germline ends. The germline gives CDR1 SEHNR, CDR2 FQNEAQ (reference sequence). The CDR3 totals 15 residues. In nucleotides, the CDR3 is TGTGCCAGCAGCCCAGTGAGGGGTCATTTGGATACGCAGTATTTT. Translated: CASSPVRGHLDTQYF.

This chain uses TRBV5-1 with TRBJ2-2; 9 positions agree with TRBD1. The CDR3 spans 14 residues. Trimming cost V 1 base and J 6 bases; bases outside gene matches: 1. Germline V CDR1 and CDR2: SGHRS, YFSETQ. CDR3 DNA: TGCGCCAGCAGCTTGACAGGGGGCGCCGGGGAGCTGTTTTTT. Encoded protein: CASSLTGGAGELFF.

This sequence joins TRBV7-9 and TRBJ2-7, with D perhaps TRBD2 (6 bases). CDR3 length equals 15 residues. Between the trimmed V and J ends, which lost 3 bases and 4 bases, there was a span of 16 bases. The germline V gene encodes CDR1 SEHNR and CDR2 FQNEAQ (reference sequence). The DNA of the CDR3 is TGTGCCAGCAGCTTTCCCGGGGGACTCTCATACGAGCAGTACTTC. Translating it yields CASSFPGGLSYEQYF.

The sample holds a few counts of this clone. For the CDR3, the DNA is TGTGCCAGCAGCTCCCCCAAGTATACTGAAGCTTTCTTT. Its translation: CASSSPKYTEAFF. The chain is built from TRBV7-9 and TRBJ1-1; D is ambiguous. This CDR3 comprises 13 residues. Germline V gene sequence: CDR1 SEHNR, CDR2 FQNEAQ (reference sequence). V was shortened by 4 bases and J by 5 bases, with 11 bases between the two germline ends.

The rearrangement joins TRBV7-3 to TRBJ2-3, with TRBD2 matching over 8 bases. Germline CDR1 and CDR2: SGHTA and FQGTGA. V lost 2 bases to trimming and J lost 2 bases; unmatched junction nucleotides: 9. CDR3 length: 17 residues. CDR3 residues: CASSLGQKAGATDTQYF. The CDR3 DNA follows: TGTGCCAGCAGCTTAGGGCAAAAAGCGGGGGCCACAGATACGCAGTATTTT.

V and J are TRBV5-1 and TRBJ2-3, with TRBD2 matching over 10 bases. The ends lost 8 bases at V and 6 bases at J; junction bases unmatched: 9. The CDR3 totals 14 residues. Per the germline V gene, CDR1 is SGHRS and CDR2 is YFSETQ. The CDR3 DNA reads as TGCGCCAGTACGAGCAGTAGCGGGGGGGATACGCAGTATTTT. Protein sequence: CASTSSSGGDTQYF.

The chain employs TRBV11-3 and TRBJ2-1; tentative D call: TRBD2 (6 bases). The V end was cut by 2 bases, the J end by 2 bases, with 10 bases between. Per germline, CDR1 SGHNT and CDR2 YENEEA. CDR3 length: 15 residues. As DNA, the CDR3 is TGTGCCAGCAGCTTAAATGGGGGGACCTACAATGAGCAGTTCTTC. Translation gives CASSLNGGTYNEQFF.

V gene TRBV10-3 combines with J gene TRBJ2-1; D is tentatively TRBD1 or TRBD2 (5 bases each). CDR3 length equals 15 residues. V was cut by 5 bases and J by 9 bases, with 20 bases left in between. From germline, CDR1 is ENHRY and CDR2 SYGVKD. The CDR3 here is CAISPGPRAVVEQFF. The CDR3 DNA reads TGTGCCATCAGTCCGGGACCCCGGGCAGTTGTTGAGCAGTTCTTC.

The J gene is TRBJ2-3, the V gene TRBV2; 8 bases fit TRBD2. CDR1 and CDR2 from the germline V gene are SNHLY and FYNNEI. Germline trimming cut 3 bases from V and 3 bases from J; bases unmatched to any gene: 5. The CDR3 has 15 residues. CDR3 in DNA: TGTGCCAGCAGTGACGACGGGGGGGCAACAGATACGCAGTATTTT. Translated: CASSDDGGATDTQYF. The full variable domain, in which reference TRBV2 and TRBJ2-3 provide the parts outside the CDR3, is EPEVTQTPSHQVTQMGQEVILRCVPISNHLYFYWYRQILGQKVEFLVSFYNNEISEKSEIFDDQFSVERPDGSNFTLKIRSTKLEDSAMYFCASSDDGGATDTQYFGPGTRLTVL.

The chain carries TRBV6-6 and TRBJ1-1; D remains unclear. CDR3 length: 16 amino acids. Germline lookup yields CDR1 MNHNY and CDR2 SVGAGI (reference sequence). Trimming removed 0 bases from V and 0 bases from J, with 11 bases in between. CDR3 in amino acids: CASSYSGWRVNTEAFF. The CDR3 nucleotides read TGTGCCAGCAGTTACTCAGGTTGGAGGGTGAACACTGAAGCTTTCTTT.

Only one count was recorded for this clone. The V and J genes are TRBV18 and TRBJ1-2, with unresolved D. This CDR3 spans 16 amino acids. Germline V gene sequence: CDR1 KGHSH, CDR2 LQKENI. Trimming removed 4 bases at V and 0 bases at J, with 15 bases between. The CDR3 DNA sequence: TGTGCCAGCTCACTGCTCGCGACAAGAGCTAACTATGGCTACACCTTC. As protein: CASSLLATRANYGYTF.

This sequence joins TRBV28 and TRBJ2-5; TRBD1 is a possible D gene (7 bases). The CDR3 runs to 16 residues. Germline values: CDR1 MDHEN, CDR2 SYDVKM. V was clipped by 7 bases and J by 3 bases, with 21 bases between them. The CDR3 here is CASTQAGQREEETQYF. The CDR3, as DNA: TGTGCCAGCACTCAGGCGGGACAGCGAGAAGAAGAGACCCAGTACTTC. Together with reference TRBV28 and TRBJ2-5, the CDR3 gives the full variable domain: DVKVTQSSRYLVKRTGEKVFLECVQDMDHENMFWYRQDPGLGLRLIYFSYDVKMKEKGDIPEGYSVSREKKERFSLILESASTNQTSMYLCASTQAGQREEETQYFGPGTRLLVL.

V and J are TRBV28 and TRBJ1-4; tentatively, D is TRBD1 (6 bases). V shed 6 bases and J shed 7 bases, with 12 bases lying between them. This CDR3 region has 13 residues. Germline V gives CDR1 MDHEN, CDR2 SYDVKM. DNA of the CDR3: TGTGCCAGCAGAGTACAGGGAACTGAAAAACTGTTTTTT. Protein: CASRVQGTEKLFF.

The V and J genes are TRBV9 and TRBJ2-2; TRBD2 might be the D (7 bases). The V gene's germline CDR1 is SGDLS and CDR2 YYNGEE. Trimming pared 5 bases from V and 3 bases from J, leaving 17 bases between. The length of the CDR3 is 16 residues. The CDR3 DNA is TGTGCCAGCAGAGGCGGGGCGGGGGCGGACACCGGGGAGCTGTTTTTT. It translates to CASRGGAGADTGELFF.

V gene TRBV14 combines with J gene TRBJ2-3; TRBD2 matches 7 bases. J lost 0 bases, V lost 0 bases, and 9 bases had no gene match. CDR1 and CDR2 (germline): SGHDN, FVKESK. This CDR3 spans 18 amino acids. The CDR3 region is CASSQDSTSPSSTDTQYF. The CDR3, as DNA: TGTGCCAGCAGCCAAGATTCGACTAGCCCCTCTAGCACAGATACGCAGTATTTT.

The V gene is TRBV7-9, the J gene TRBJ1-1; 11 bases are a match to TRBD1. Looked up from germline, CDR1 is SEHNR and CDR2 is FQNEAQ (reference sequence). The ends lost 4 bases at V and 4 bases at J; junction bases unmatched: 5. The CDR3 runs to 15 residues. The CDR3 DNA reads as TGTGCCAGCAGCTGGACCGGGACAGGGGGCACTGAAGCTTTCTTT. Translation: CASSWTGTGGTEAFF.

The J gene is TRBJ2-1, the V gene TRBV6-1; 13 nucleotides match TRBD2. The junction had 6 bases not matched to a gene; V was cut back by 4 bases and J by 3 bases. Germline CDR1 is MNHNS and CDR2 is SASEGT. This CDR3 is 17 amino acids long. The CDR3 nucleotides read TGTGCCAGCAGTGCCCTAGGACTAGCGGGGGACTACAATGAGCAGTTCTTC. It is translated as CASSALGLAGDYNEQFF.

V and J are TRBV9 and TRBJ2-7; 9 nucleotides match TRBD1. Losses at the gene ends were 4 bases for V and 2 bases for J; bases not matched to a gene: 7. The CDR3 contains 15 residues. CDR1 and CDR2 (germline): SGDLS, YYNGEE. The CDR3 DNA sequence: TGTGCCAGCAGCCCCCGGGGACAGGGCGCCTACGAGCAGTACTTC. Its protein is CASSPRGQGAYEQYF.

This rearrangement joins TRBV28 to TRBJ2-7, with D possibly matching TRBD2 (6 bases). V lost 3 bases and J 7 bases, leaving 19 bases between the germline ends. Germline CDR1 is MDHEN and CDR2 is SYDVKM. The CDR3 has 15 amino acids. The CDR3 coding sequence is TGTGCCAGCAGTTTTTTTGGGGGGTCGGACTGGGAGCAGTACTTC. As protein: CASSFFGGSDWEQYF.

The gene calls are TRBV5-1 and TRBJ2-2; the D gene is possibly TRBD2 (5 bases). CDR1 and CDR2 (germline): SGHRS, YFSETQ. This CDR3 has 17 residues. Deletions cut 0 bases from V and 0 bases from J, with 12 bases between. The CDR3 DNA sequence: TGCGCCAGCAGCTTGGATGTGCTCGGGACGAACACCGGGGAGCTGTTTTTT. It yields the protein CASSLDVLGTNTGELFF.

J is TRBJ1-5 and V is TRBV7-6; no firm D call. This CDR3 region has 13 residues. Germline V lookup: CDR1 SGHVS, CDR2 FNYEAQ. V lost 5 bases and J 7 bases, leaving 12 bases between the germline ends. CDR3 protein: CASSPKPNQPQHF. CDR3 nucleotides: TGTGCCAGCAGCCCAAAACCCAACCAGCCCCAGCATTTT.